The table lists the clone carrying this T cell receptor beta chain with a few counts. The antigen remains unidentified. The CDR3 runs to 13 residues. The germline V gene has CDR1 SEHNR and CDR2 FQNEAQ (reference sequence). V lost 4 bases to trimming and J lost 4 bases, with 10 bases between them. This specimen belongs to a study of CD8 T cells in ankylosing spondylitis. Whole-study results and caveats: Disease-linked clones proved CD8+ and comparatively uncommon in peripheral blood.

TCRdb independently ran MiXCR on the 5' RACE reads; one entry per CDR3 protein. The top ten hold 6% to 9.5% of the sample, which has under 150,000 distinct CDR3 sequences, 7.5% to 9.5% seen once. Sequenced input: synovial fluid, either unsorted or a sorted T cell fraction (not recorded which). V and J are TRBV7-9 and TRBJ1-2; D is unclear. The source is a male donor with ankylosing spondylitis. CDR3 sequence reads: CASSSLQSYGYTF. DNA for the CDR3: TGTGCCAGCAGCTCATTACAGAGCTATGGCTACACCTTC.